This passage covers 29 T cell receptor beta chains from one sample sequenced in a study of regulatory and conventional T cells in RAG deficiency. TCRdb's table, derived via immunoSEQ multiplex PCR, lists solely in-frame clones and lacks some. Here the sample spans 30,000 to 40,000 clones, approximately 89% being singletons. These sequences were also reported in another study, on regulatory T cells. Turning to that study: Primers: 52 TRBV forward and 13 TRBJ reverse.

Sequencing was carried out using CD8+ T cells sorted from blood. The receptor source for this set is a human donor in good health.

The rearrangement joins TRBV18 to TRBJ2-7; 8 bases align to TRBD1. CDR3 size: 13 residues. Trimming cost V 6 bases and J 7 bases; bases outside gene matches: 8. The germline V gene encodes CDR1 KGHSH and CDR2 LQKENI. The CDR3 nucleotides read TGTGCCAGCTCCCTCCAGGGGGCAGGGGAGCAGTACTTC. As protein: CASSLQGAGEQYF.

V and J are TRBV6-1 and TRBJ1-4; tentative D call: TRBD1 (5 bases). Germline V gene data show CDR1 as MNHNS and CDR2 as SASEGT. CDR3 length: 16 amino acids. Trimming pared 2 bases from V and 0 bases from J, leaving 10 bases between. CDR3 sequence: CASSEQGSATNEKLFF. CDR3 in DNA: TGTGCCAGCAGTGAACAGGGCTCTGCAACTAATGAAAAACTGTTTTTT.

This clone showed up just once. The rearrangement joins TRBV5-4 to TRBJ1-1; unclear D gene. Germline V lookup: CDR1 SGHNT, CDR2 YYREEE (reference sequence). This CDR3 region has 14 residues. Trimming cost V 0 bases and J 1 base, with 7 bases left between them. The CDR3 loop reads CASSLEQRNTEAFF. In DNA form, the CDR3 reads TGTGCCAGCAGCTTGGAACAGAGGAACACTGAAGCTTTCTTT.

The rearrangement joins TRBV5-1 to TRBJ1-3; unclear D gene. V dropped 0 bases and J dropped 5 bases, with 6 bases sitting between them. The germline V gene encodes CDR1 SGHRS and CDR2 YFSETQ. The CDR3 has 13 amino acids. Here the CDR3 DNA reads TGCGCCAGCAGCTTGGACGGGAGAAACACCATATATTTT. Its translation: CASSLDGRNTIYF.

The chain has TRBV7-9 and TRBJ2-3; TRBD2 matches at 16 bases. CDR1 SEHNR and CDR2 FQNEAQ come from the germline V gene (reference sequence). CDR3 length: 16 amino acids. Losses at the gene ends were 5 bases for V and 7 bases for J; bases not matched to a gene: 6. The CDR3 region is CASSPGTSGRANTQYF. The DNA of the CDR3 is TGTGCCAGCAGCCCTGGGACTAGCGGGAGGGCAAATACGCAGTATTTT.

The genes are TRBV4-1 and TRBJ2-1; D gene unclear. From germline, CDR1 is MGHRA and CDR2 YSYEKL. V shed 1 base and J shed 8 bases, with 9 bases lying between them. The CDR3 is 13 amino acids. The DNA of the CDR3 is TGCGCCAGCAGCCAAGTTTACCGAGATGAGCAGTTCTTC. Encoded protein: CASSQVYRDEQFF.

This sequence joins TRBV9 and TRBJ2-1; 9 bases match TRBD2. With 1 base clipped from V and 5 bases from J, the junction kept 7 bases outside the gene matches. This CDR3 has 16 amino acids. Germline V gene data show CDR1 as SGDLS and CDR2 as YYNGEE. Here the CDR3 reads CASSVTGTSMHNEQFF. The CDR3 region has the DNA TGTGCCAGCAGCGTAACCGGGACTAGCATGCACAATGAGCAGTTCTTC.

This rearrangement joins TRBV18 to TRBJ2-6; D is ambiguous. From germline, CDR1 is KGHSH and CDR2 LQKENI. The CDR3 is 18 amino acids. V was clipped by 4 bases and J by 1 base, with 17 bases between them. CDR3 nucleotides: TGTGCCAGCTCACTGAAAACGGGCGGTACTTCTGGGGCCAACGTCCTGACTTTC. Residues: CASSLKTGGTSGANVLTF.

The chain carries TRBV2 and TRBJ1-1; D is possibly TRBD1 (6 bases). CDR1 is SNHLY and CDR2 is FYNNEI in the germline V gene. The CDR3 totals 15 residues. V was clipped by 7 bases and J by 1 base, with 16 bases between them. CDR3 loop: CASKGQVVPNTEAFF. In DNA form, the CDR3 reads TGTGCCAGCAAGGGACAAGTTGTCCCGAACACTGAAGCTTTCTTT.

The V call is TRBV9, the J call TRBJ2-5; 12 nucleotides agree with TRBD2. Germline V gene data show CDR1 as SGDLS and CDR2 as YYNGEE. With V trimmed by 4 bases and J by 5 bases, 9 bases remained unmatched. The CDR3 is made up of 16 amino acids. This chain's CDR3 is CASSPGLAGTLETQYF. The CDR3 DNA sequence: TGTGCCAGCAGCCCTGGACTAGCGGGGACGTTGGAGACCCAGTACTTC.

The V call is TRBV7-2, the J call TRBJ2-5, with 7 bases identical to TRBD2. V was pared by 3 bases and J by 4 bases, with 5 bases of the junction left unmatched. The CDR3 sequence is 14 residues long. Looked up from germline, CDR1 is SGHTA and CDR2 is FQGNSA. The CDR3 coding sequence is TGTGCCAGCAGCTTTACTAGCGTTGTAGAGACCCAGTACTTC. It translates to CASSFTSVVETQYF.

This clone showed up just once. The chain links TRBV2 to TRBJ2-1; D possibly corresponds to TRBD2 (6 bases). CDR1 is SNHLY, CDR2 FYNNEI, per germline. CDR3 size: 14 residues. Trimming removed 7 bases from V and 4 bases from J, with 14 bases in between. The CDR3 loop reads CASKAPSGYNEQFF. The DNA for the CDR3 is TGTGCCAGCAAAGCCCCAAGCGGGTACAATGAGCAGTTCTTC. The full variable domain, rest sourced from reference TRBV2 and TRBJ2-1, is EPEVTQTPSHQVTQMGQEVILRCVPISNHLYFYWYRQILGQKVEFLVSFYNNEISEKSEIFDDQFSVERPDGSNFTLKIRSTKLEDSAMYFCASKAPSGYNEQFFGPGTRLTVL.

This chain links TRBV5-1 with TRBJ2-7; TRBD2 agrees at 9 bases. The germline V gene encodes CDR1 SGHRS and CDR2 YFSETQ. The CDR3 covers 14 residues. Trimming took 7 bases from V and 3 from J; bases not matched to a gene: 8. The CDR3 region is CASGVKRGDYEQYF. The CDR3 DNA reads as TGCGCCAGCGGGGTGAAGCGGGGGGACTACGAGCAGTACTTC. Together with reference TRBV5-1 and TRBJ2-7, the CDR3 gives the full variable domain: KAGVTQTPRYLIKTRGQQVTLSCSPISGHRSVSWYQQTPGQGLQFLFEYFSETQRNKGNFPGRFSGRQFSNSRSEMNVSTLELGDSALYLCASGVKRGDYEQYFGPGTRLTVT.

V is TRBV7-6 and J is TRBJ2-5; a weak D match, TRBD2 (5 bases). V lost 3 bases and J lost 7, with 12 bases in between. CDR1 and CDR2 (germline): SGHVS, FNYEAQ. The CDR3 runs to 13 residues. The CDR3 spells CASSLRVGGTQYF. DNA of the CDR3: TGTGCCAGCAGCTTGAGGGTAGGAGGGACCCAGTACTTC.

The gene calls are TRBV5-1 and TRBJ1-2; D is unclear. The CDR3 contains 14 residues. V was trimmed by 0 bases and J by 11 bases, leaving 17 bases between them. Germline V CDR1 and CDR2: SGHRS, YFSETQ. The CDR3 loop is CASSLGTVMRGYTF. In DNA, the CDR3 is TGCGCCAGCAGCTTGGGAACGGTGATGCGTGGGTACACCTTC.

The chain couples TRBV5-1 to TRBJ1-6; D perhaps matches TRBD1 (5 bases). This CDR3 comprises 15 residues. The V end was cut by 0 bases, the J end by 8 bases, with 12 bases between. The germline V gene has CDR1 SGHRS and CDR2 YFSETQ. CDR3 sequence: CASSLVQGDYSPLHF. CDR3 DNA: TGCGCCAGCAGCTTGGTGCAGGGTGATTATTCACCCCTCCACTTT.

This chain joins TRBV28 and TRBJ2-2; tentatively, D is TRBD2 (6 bases). Germline V gene lookup returns CDR1 MDHEN and CDR2 SYDVKM. V was pared by 2 bases and J by 4 bases, with 11 bases between. The CDR3 is made up of 15 amino acids. CDR3 sequence: CASSLPGLFTGELFF. The CDR3 nucleotides are TGTGCCAGCAGTTTACCTGGACTATTCACCGGGGAGCTGTTTTTT.

The chain uses TRBV18 and TRBJ2-2; D is unclear. The V gene lost 2 bases and the J gene lost 2 bases, with 0 bases spanning the gap. CDR3 length: 12 amino acids. Germline CDR1 is KGHSH and CDR2 is LQKENI. The CDR3 DNA sequence: TGTGCCAGCTCACCAAACACCGGGGAGCTGTTTTTT. Amino acid sequence: CASSPNTGELFF.

The chain recombines TRBV5-4 with TRBJ2-5; no reliable D call. Germline assignment: CDR1 SGHNT and CDR2 YYREEE (reference sequence). The germline V and J ends were trimmed by 4 bases and 2 bases, with 12 bases remaining between them. This CDR3 has 14 amino acids. This chain's CDR3 is CASSPWLGQETQYF. CDR3 sequence (DNA): TGTGCCAGCAGCCCATGGTTAGGGCAAGAGACCCAGTACTTC.

The J gene is TRBJ1-2, the V gene TRBV7-2; D gene uncertain. The CDR3 is made up of 12 amino acids. V was pared by 3 bases and J by 3 bases, with 5 bases between. Germline CDR1 and CDR2: SGHTA and FQGNSA. In DNA form, the CDR3 reads TGTGCCAGCAGCTTCGGCGACTATGGCTACACCTTC. Protein: CASSFGDYGYTF.

CDR3 coding DNA: TGTGCCAGCAGCTTCCGGGACAGGGGTTACGAGCAGTACTTC. Translating it yields CASSFRDRGYEQYF. This sequence joins TRBV5-8 and TRBJ2-5; 10 bases fit TRBD1. The end of the DNA fits TRBJ2-7 better, so the J call may be wrong. The CDR3 runs 14 residues. Germline V gene lookup returns CDR1 SGHTS and CDR2 YDEGEE.

The rearrangement joins TRBV4-2 to TRBJ1-1; D is undetermined. V dropped 5 bases and J dropped 3 bases, with 10 bases sitting between them. Germline values: CDR1 LGHNA, CDR2 YNFKEQ. This CDR3 region has 13 residues. The CDR3 sequence: CASSDNSDTEAFF. In DNA form, the CDR3 reads TGTGCCAGCAGCGATAACAGTGACACTGAAGCTTTCTTT.

The CDR3 sequence is CSVRDSGSYEQYF. In DNA, the CDR3 is TGCAGCGTTCGGGACTCTGGGTCCTACGAGCAGTACTTC. This chain uses TRBV29-1 with TRBJ2-7, with D possibly being TRBD2 (6 bases). The CDR3 has 13 residues. Germline lookup yields CDR1 SQVTM and CDR2 ANQGSEA. The germline V and J ends were trimmed by 5 bases and 1 base, with 12 bases remaining between them.

The chain recombines TRBV6-1 with TRBJ1-3; D is perhaps TRBD1 (5 bases). The V gene's germline CDR1 is MNHNS and CDR2 SASEGT. The CDR3 spans 16 residues. The ends were cut back, 2 bases at V and 0 bases at J, with 11 bases in the middle. The CDR3 region has the DNA TGTGCCAGCAGTGAACGCGGGGACCACTCTGGAAACACCATATATTTT. This translates into CASSERGDHSGNTIYF.

V gene TRBV27 combines with J gene TRBJ1-1; D is ambiguous. This CDR3 is built from 12 residues. V lost 3 bases and J 5 bases, leaving 7 bases between the germline ends. Germline CDR1 reads MNHEY; CDR2 reads SMNVEV (reference sequence). Here the CDR3 reads CASSFQGTEAFF. CDR3 DNA: TGTGCCAGCAGTTTTCAAGGAACTGAAGCTTTCTTT.

This chain joins TRBV6-1 and TRBJ1-3, with TRBD1 identical over 7 bases. Trimming removed 8 bases from V and 4 bases from J; junction bases left unmatched: 11. CDR3 length: 15 amino acids. Germline CDR1 MNHNS, CDR2 SASEGT. The CDR3: CASGEKGAGGNTIYF. The CDR3 DNA reads as TGTGCCAGCGGGGAAAAGGGGGCTGGAGGAAACACCATATATTTT.

The chain couples TRBV27 to TRBJ1-5, with D perhaps matching TRBD1 (6 bases). Trimming stripped 6 bases from V and 1 base from J, with 16 bases between. Germline-derived CDR1 and CDR2 are MNHEY and SMNVEV (reference sequence). CDR3 length: 16 residues. The DNA of the CDR3 is TGTGCCAGCAGCTACACCGGGACATCAAGCAATCAGCCCCAGCATTTT. Translation gives CASSYTGTSSNQPQHF.

This clone has a handful of counts. This chain uses TRBV6-5 with TRBJ1-2; TRBD1 agrees at 10 bases. This CDR3 contains 15 residues. Trimming cost V 2 bases and J 7 bases; bases outside gene matches: 7. Germline loops: CDR1 MNHEY, CDR2 SVGAGI. The CDR3: CASSYIMTGGGGYTF. The CDR3 nucleotides are TGTGCCAGCAGTTACATTATGACAGGGGGCGGTGGCTACACCTTC.

As for this clone: The same CDR3 is also encoded by other DNA sequences in this sample. The V call is TRBV10-3, the J call TRBJ1-4; the match to TRBD1 covers 8 bases. The CDR3 is 13 residues long. The J segment lost 8 bases and the V segment lost 9 bases, leaving 8 bases of the junction unmatched. Germline lookup yields CDR1 ENHRY and CDR2 SYGVKD. The CDR3 reads CAIRGTGEEKLFF. CDR3 sequence (DNA): TGTGCCATTAGAGGGACAGGAGAGGAAAAACTGTTTTTT.